This TCR beta chain was captured by sequencing in a study of sequential checkpoint blockade in melanoma (dated by TCRdb to between 2018 and 2021). Turning to the overall study: In a 1:1 randomization, patients received either first-line nivolumab then ipilimumab (arm A) or ipilimumab then nivolumab (arm B). Maintenance nivolumab came after both trial sequences. Results and caveats for the whole study, not just this receptor: The model for predicting response that combines TCR metrics with mutation burden needs to be validated in larger, independent patient cohorts.

The immunoSEQ Assay was used to immunosequence TCRbeta CDR3 regions from genomic DNA. Prior to high-throughput sequencing, genomic DNA was amplified by bias-controlled multiplex PCR. Regarding the original processing steps: To quantify the absolute abundance of each unique TCRbeta CDR3 region, the sequences were collapsed and filtered. Clonality, defined as 1 minus Pielou's evenness, was calculated using only productive rearrangements. A previously published method was used to identify clones with significantly greater frequencies in on-treatment samples than in baseline samples. Imported from immuneACCESS, the table was reduced by TCRdb to in-frame sequences with V and J called. These copies leave out some clones; in studies compared against another copy, an unresolved V gene accounts for under half, and the cause of the remainder is not known. That table is the source of V, J and clone size, and D and trimming were worked out from the DNA. The sample table records about 14,000 clones; approximately 48% of these occur just once. The ten largest clones add up to 15% to 20% of the sample.

The table lists this clone with a count of one. The antigen it binds to is not known. Base qualities are not at hand, and no much larger clone is one base apart. This specimen's treatment or condition label, interpreted: randomized to nivolumab then ipilimumab (arm A) or the reverse (arm B). None of the patients in the trial had previously been given DNA-damaging chemotherapy. A FACS Aria II flow cytometer was used to sort live CD3+CD8+ cells that were negative for CD19 and CD56 from thawed PBMCs. CheckMate 064, a randomized, open-label phase II trial of sequential checkpoint blockade, was the source of the samples, all of which came from patients with melanoma. Peripheral blood mononuclear cells were obtained through leukapheresis, purified using Ficoll-Paque, and frozen in human serum containing roughly 10% DMSO. Purity of sorted blood CD3+CD8+ cells was verified at >95% immediately after sorting, followed by DNA extraction.

The CDR3 starts with the cysteine, ends with the phenylalanine, and has 15 residues. The read is trimmed to its CDR3 DNA, 45 bases read in frame from base 1. The junction shows trimming of 0 bases on V and 2 bases on J, plus 9 bases between the germline ends. CDR1 SEHNR and CDR2 FQNEAQ are derived from the germline V gene (reference sequence). The sequence derives from a human donor with melanoma. The chain employs TRBV7-9 and TRBJ2-3, and perhaps TRBD1 as D gene, on 6 matching bases. Sequencing used CD8+ T cells sorted from blood (inferred from file names), obtained from a patient given nivolumab and ipilimumab in sequence. The DNA sequence is as follows: TGTGCCAGCAGCTTAGCGGGGGCCCTCACAGATACGCAGTATTTT. Translated, it reads CASSLAGALTDTQYF.